These 14 T cell receptor beta chains share one sample of origin, sequenced in a study of cytomegalovirus exposure and HLA in healthy donors. PCR amplification relied on 60 Vbeta primers (plus 13 Jbeta primers). TCRdb keeps only in-frame clones here, not all; method: immunoSEQ multiplex PCR. Seen here are 98,000 or so clones, roughly four fifths observed once, and the top ten hold approximately 8%. Sequenced: PBMCs. These receptors were obtained from a female donor in good health and CMV-seronegative.

CDR3 in DNA: TGTGCCAGCAGCTTCTCCTACGAGCAGTACTTC. Its translation is CASSFSYEQYF. The V gene is TRBV5-8, the J gene TRBJ2-5, with D uncertain. The assigned J gene may be wrong: the sequence end matches TRBJ2-7 better. The CDR3 runs to 11 residues. Germline CDR1 SGHTS, CDR2 YDEGEE.

The chain is built from TRBV11-3 and TRBJ2-5, with a possible D match to TRBD1 (5 bases). Trimming removed 5 bases at V and 2 bases at J, with 9 bases between. CDR3 length: 13 residues. Germline V gene data show CDR1 as SGHNT and CDR2 as YENEEA. CDR3 sequence reads: CASSRQSQETQYF. In DNA, the CDR3 is TGTGCCAGCAGCCGACAGTCTCAAGAGACCCAGTACTTC.

The chain joins TRBV18 to TRBJ2-7; no definite D call. This CDR3 spans 14 amino acids. Trimming took 2 bases from V and 0 from J, leaving 8 bases between them. The germline gives CDR1 KGHSH, CDR2 LQKENI. CDR3 sequence (DNA): TGTGCCAGCTCACCAAGTCGGAGCTCCTACGAGCAGTACTTC. Amino acid sequence: CASSPSRSSYEQYF.

This CDR3 reads CASSHLGTGRNYGYTF. CDR3 DNA sequence: TGCGCCAGCAGCCATTTGGGGACAGGGAGGAACTATGGCTACACCTTC. V usage is TRBV4-1 and J usage is TRBJ1-2, with 9 bases matching TRBD1. V shed 3 bases and J 2 bases; nucleotides not matched to a gene: 7. Per germline, CDR1 MGHRA and CDR2 YSYEKL. The CDR3 has 16 residues.

This clone turned up a few times. This chain connects TRBV19 to TRBJ1-1; D remains unclear. Germline V lookup: CDR1 LNHDA, CDR2 SQIVND (reference sequence). The CDR3 runs 13 residues. V shed 1 base and J shed 3 bases, with 6 bases lying between them. CDR3 residues: CASSIGQYTEAFF. The CDR3, as DNA: TGTGCCAGTAGTATAGGGCAATACACTGAAGCTTTCTTT.

The genes are TRBV15 and TRBJ1-1; TRBD1 agrees at 8 bases. This CDR3 is 18 amino acids long. V was clipped by 0 bases and J by 1 base; unmatched bases: 10. The germline CDR1 and CDR2 sequences are LNHNV and YYDKDF (reference sequence). CDR3 residues: CATSRDRNSGTGNTEAFF. CDR3 coding DNA: TGTGCCACCAGCAGAGATCGGAACTCCGGGACAGGGAACACTGAAGCTTTCTTT.

The chain recombines TRBV30 with TRBJ1-3, with 8 bases aligning to TRBD1. In germline, CDR1 is GTSNPN, CDR2 SVGIG (reference sequence). Trimming cost V 2 bases and J 2 bases; bases outside gene matches: 2. The CDR3 loop spans 14 amino acids. The CDR3 reads CAWSTGGAGNTIYF. The CDR3 bases are TGTGCCTGGAGTACAGGGGGAGCTGGAAACACCATATATTTT.

This chain joins TRBV30 and TRBJ2-7, with 7 bases aligning to TRBD2. The CDR3 has 14 residues. V shed 0 bases and J 3 bases; nucleotides not matched to a gene: 5. The germline V gene encodes CDR1 GTSNPN and CDR2 SVGIG (reference sequence). Here the CDR3 DNA reads TGTGCCTGGAGTGTCCGGGAGGAAGTCTACGAGCAGTACTTC. Translation: CAWSVREEVYEQYF.

To note about this clone: The sample contains more than one DNA sequence encoding this CDR3. The gene calls are TRBV4-2 and TRBJ2-3; tentative D call: TRBD1 (6 bases). The germline CDR1 and CDR2 sequences are LGHNA and YNFKEQ. V lost 3 bases and J lost 2, with 15 bases in between. The CDR3 consists of 16 residues. CDR3 in DNA: TGTGCCAGCAGCCAGGGGACCTCAGGGGTCACAGATACGCAGTATTTT. Translating it yields CASSQGTSGVTDTQYF.

This clone was observed a few times. This chain joins TRBV7-6 and TRBJ2-1; 8 bases match TRBD2. Trimming took 5 bases from V and 7 from J; bases not matched to a gene: 10. The CDR3 length is 15 residues. Germline V gene data show CDR1 as SGHVS and CDR2 as FNYEAQ. CDR3 protein: CASSNGQLAVNEQFF. The DNA of the CDR3 is TGTGCCAGCAGCAACGGACAACTAGCGGTGAATGAGCAGTTCTTC.

A single count supports this clone. The genes are TRBV18 and TRBJ1-2; D may be TRBD1 (6 bases). The V and J ends lost 3 bases and 5 bases respectively, with 16 bases between them. The CDR3 runs 15 residues. The germline V gene has CDR1 KGHSH and CDR2 LQKENI. The CDR3 region is CASSPYREMEYGYTF. The DNA for the CDR3 is TGTGCCAGCTCACCCTACAGGGAAATGGAATATGGCTACACCTTC.

The chain couples TRBV18 to TRBJ2-7; a possible D gene is TRBD2 (6 bases). Trimming cost V 3 bases and J 3 bases, with 18 bases left between them. Germline assignment: CDR1 KGHSH and CDR2 LQKENI. The CDR3 has 16 residues. This CDR3 reads CASSPSAGGTFYEQYF. CDR3 DNA sequence: TGTGCCAGCTCACCTTCGGCGGGTGGGACTTTCTACGAGCAGTACTTC. The full variable domain, its missing parts supplied by reference TRBV18 and TRBJ2-7, is NAGVMQNPRHLVRRRGQEARLRCSPMKGHSHVYWYRQLPEEGLKFMVYLQKENIIDESGMPKERFSAEFPKEGPSILRIQQVVRGDSAAYFCASSPSAGGTFYEQYFGPGTRLTVT.

V and J are TRBV11-2 and TRBJ2-2, with D perhaps matching TRBD2 (6 bases). CDR1 is SGHAT and CDR2 is FQNNGV in the germline V gene. The CDR3 spans 16 residues. Trimming pared 3 bases from V and 7 bases from J, leaving 18 bases between. CDR3 in DNA: TGTGCCAGCAGCTTCACAAGCGGGCTCGGGGGCGGGGAGCTGTTTTTT. This encodes CASSFTSGLGGGELFF.

This clone came up a few times. The CDR3 nucleotides read TGCGCCAGCAGCGGGACGGACAGGGTGAGCAATCAGCCCCAGCATTTT. Its protein product is CASSGTDRVSNQPQHF. The chain combines TRBV4-1 with TRBJ1-5; TRBD1 aligns across 8 bases. This CDR3 is built from 16 residues. The junction had 7 bases not matched to a gene; V was cut back by 5 bases and J by 1 base. CDR1 and CDR2 (germline): MGHRA, YSYEKL.